One TCR beta chain is described in this entry. What it binds is not known. This sample stems from a study of vaccination and CD4 T cells after COVID-19. At the Johns Hopkins FTIC core, DNA taken from cultured CD4+ T cells was sequenced by way of the Oncomine TCR Beta short-read assay. TCRdb redid the calling of the PCR reads with MiXCR, one entry per CDR3 protein. The sample lists about 6,400 distinct CDR3 sequences, around 47% occurring once. Treatment reported: approximately nine-day PBMC culture with coronavirus spike peptide pools or control peptides (ViraFEST assay). CD4+ T cells of the unexposed donor were collected before the COVID-19 pandemic (2011-2018). V shed 6 bases and J 0 bases; nucleotides not matched to a gene: 14. Germline V gene lookup returns CDR1 SGHAT and CDR2 FQNNGV. This CDR3 is 19 amino acids long.

Material for sequencing was CD4+ T cells from blood, cultured in vitro. The clonotype comes from a human donor in good health. The V and J genes are TRBV11-2 and TRBJ1-1; TRBD1 agrees at 12 bases. DNA for the CDR3: TGTGCCAGCAGTATGGGGGGACAGGGGGCGTACGGGATGAACACTGAAGCTTTCTTT. Protein product: CASSMGGQGAYGMNTEAFF. Using reference TRBV11-2 and TRBJ1-1 for the parts outside the CDR3, the full variable domain is EAGVAQSPRYKIIEKRQSVAFWCNPISGHATLYWYQQILGQGPKLLIQFQNNGVVDDSQLPKDRFSAERLKGVDSTLKIQPAKLEDSAVYLCASSMGGQGAYGMNTEAFFGQGTRLTVV.